One sample yielded the 17 T cell receptor beta chains listed below, sequenced in a study of early stage breast cancer tumors (TCRdb year 2017). Library preparation was by the immunoSEQ multiplex PCR assay. TCRdb obtained this table from immuneACCESS and retained in-frame rearrangements with V and J assigned. These tables miss some clones; where compared with another copy, unresolved V genes account for less than half of the shortfall, and the remainder is unexplained. Across this sample there are 35,000 to 45,000 clones, with around 68% seen only once. The ten largest clones represent about 7% of the sample. The sample comprised blood. Every receptor here comes from a person aged 55 to 69 with breast cancer.

This clone was counted a single time. CDR3 bases: TGCGCCAGCAGCTTGACTCCAGGGTTCACAGATACGCAGTATTTT. Amino acids: CASSLTPGFTDTQYF. The chain uses TRBV5-1 and TRBJ2-3; a weak D match, TRBD1 (5 bases). The CDR3 length is 15 residues. Trimming removed 1 base at V and 2 bases at J, with 11 bases between. Germline values: CDR1 SGHRS, CDR2 YFSETQ.

The chain joins TRBV6-5 to TRBJ2-1, with 7 nucleotides matching TRBD2. CDR1 is MNHEY and CDR2 is SVGAGI in the germline V gene. The trim removed 5 bases at V and 5 bases at J, leaving 6 bases unmatched. This CDR3 spans 14 amino acids. This chain's CDR3 is CASSSGTKNNEQFF. The CDR3 nucleotides read TGTGCCAGCAGTAGCGGGACCAAAAACAATGAGCAGTTCTTC.

The V gene is TRBV6-1, the J gene TRBJ2-3; D is perhaps TRBD1 or TRBD2 (5 bases each). The CDR3 runs 15 residues. V lost 6 bases and J 4 bases, leaving 17 bases between the germline ends. Germline V gene sequence: CDR1 MNHNS, CDR2 SASEGT. DNA for the CDR3: TGTGCCAGCAGGTGGGACCTCTGGGTAGCAGATACGCAGTATTTT. Amino acid sequence: CASRWDLWVADTQYF.

V is TRBV18 and J is TRBJ1-2, with no clear D. This CDR3 is 13 amino acids long. Germline CDR1 and CDR2: KGHSH and LQKENI. The V end lost 2 bases, the J end lost 4 bases, and 8 bases lay between the germline ends. CDR3 sequence (DNA): TGTGCCAGCTCACCAACAAATTTCTATGGCTACACCTTC. Its protein is CASSPTNFYGYTF.

V usage is TRBV6-5 and J usage is TRBJ2-2; 8 positions match TRBD2. The CDR3 runs to 15 residues. V was clipped by 6 bases and J by 3 bases; unmatched bases: 6. Germline CDR1 is MNHEY and CDR2 is SVGAGI. CDR3 DNA: TGTGCCAGCAGCCCCCGGGGGGGAGACACCGGGGAGCTGTTTTTT. This codes for CASSPRGGDTGELFF.

The chain couples TRBV11-2 to TRBJ2-1; 7 bases map to TRBD2. CDR1 SGHAT and CDR2 FQNNGV come from the germline V gene. V shed 8 bases and J 3 bases; nucleotides not matched to a gene: 13. The CDR3 is 16 residues long. CDR3 region: CASYSPAGVDYNEQFF. Here the CDR3 DNA reads TGTGCCAGCTACTCACCCGCGGGAGTGGACTACAATGAGCAGTTCTTC.

The chain is built from TRBV18 and TRBJ1-1; D remains ambiguous. This CDR3 has 13 residues. The V gene lost 3 bases and the J gene lost 4 bases, with 9 bases spanning the gap. Germline assignment: CDR1 KGHSH and CDR2 LQKENI. DNA for the CDR3: TGTGCCAGCTCACCCCCGTGGGTCACTGAAGCTTTCTTT. This codes for CASSPPWVTEAFF.

The chain has TRBV28 and TRBJ2-7; the D gene is possibly TRBD2 (5 bases). There are 16 residues in the CDR3. The germline gives CDR1 MDHEN, CDR2 SYDVKM. Deletions cut 6 bases from V and 2 bases from J, with 20 bases between. CDR3 sequence (DNA): TGTGCCAGCAGGAGGCGGGTAGGACTTTCCCCCTACGAGCAGTACTTC. It is translated as CASRRRVGLSPYEQYF.

This chain joins TRBV19 and TRBJ1-5; 9 bases are shared with TRBD1. Trimming took 4 bases from V and 5 from J; bases not matched to a gene: 6. The germline gives CDR1 LNHDA, CDR2 SQIVND (reference sequence). The CDR3 covers 15 residues. The CDR3 DNA reads TGTGCCAGTAGTAGCCGGACAGGGGACCATCAGCCCCAGCATTTT. Residues: CASSSRTGDHQPQHF.

The J gene is TRBJ2-5, the V gene TRBV18; possibly TRBD1 or TRBD2 for D (5 bases each). The V gene's germline CDR1 is KGHSH and CDR2 LQKENI. With 3 bases removed from V and 1 base from J, the gap between germline ends came to 9 bases. The length of the CDR3 is 14 residues. CDR3 in DNA: TGTGCCAGCTCACCTGGGACGGTCCAAGAGACCCAGTACTTC. Translation: CASSPGTVQETQYF.

V is TRBV5-1 and J is TRBJ2-5; the match to TRBD2 covers 11 bases. The CDR3 is 15 amino acids. V shed 5 bases and J 2 bases; nucleotides not matched to a gene: 5. Germline V CDR1 and CDR2: SGHRS, YFSETQ. CDR3 DNA sequence: TGCGCCAGCAGTCGACTAGCGGGGCAACAAGAGACCCAGTACTTC. Protein sequence: CASSRLAGQQETQYF. The full variable domain, in which reference TRBV5-1 and TRBJ2-5 provide the parts outside the CDR3, is KAGVTQTPRYLIKTRGQQVTLSCSPISGHRSVSWYQQTPGQGLQFLFEYFSETQRNKGNFPGRFSGRQFSNSRSEMNVSTLELGDSALYLCASSRLAGQQETQYFGPGTRLLVL.

The chain joins TRBV5-5 to TRBJ1-4; 12 positions agree with TRBD1. The CDR3 runs 18 residues. In germline, CDR1 is SGHKS, CDR2 YYEKEE (reference sequence). V lost 1 base and J lost 8; bases outside the gene matches: 12. CDR3 in DNA: TGTGCCAGCAGCTTGTCGGGGACAGGGGGCGGCTATGGCGAAAAACTGTTTTTT. Protein: CASSLSGTGGGYGEKLFF.

The rearrangement uses TRBV7-2 and TRBJ2-1, with 7 bases matching TRBD2. Trimming at V came to 1 base and at J to 3 bases, leaving 3 bases not matched to a gene. Germline CDR1 reads SGHTA; CDR2 reads FQGNSA. There are 15 residues in the CDR3. DNA of the CDR3: TGTGCCAGCAGCTTAGGGGTAGCGGGCTACAATGAGCAGTTCTTC. Translated: CASSLGVAGYNEQFF.

Here the CDR3 reads CASSEFWGSTQTQYF. CDR3 nucleotide sequence: TGTGCCAGCAGTGAATTTTGGGGTAGCACGCAGACCCAGTACTTC. The chain couples TRBV2 to TRBJ2-5; no definite D call. CDR1 and CDR2 from the germline V gene are SNHLY and FYNNEI. The CDR3 extends over 15 amino acids. V lost 2 bases and J lost 6, with 16 bases in between.

There are a few counts of this clone. The chain uses TRBV29-1 and TRBJ2-7, with unresolved D. CDR3 size: 10 residues. V was cut by 6 bases and J by 3 bases, with 6 bases left in between. Germline lookup yields CDR1 SQVTM and CDR2 ANQGSEA. The DNA of the CDR3 is TGCAGCGTATGGGACTACGAGCAGTACTTC. Protein product: CSVWDYEQYF.

The J gene is TRBJ2-7, the V gene TRBV27; TRBD1 agrees at 9 bases. The CDR3 consists of 15 residues. V was clipped by 0 bases and J by 1 base; unmatched bases: 1. Germline V gene lookup returns CDR1 MNHEY and CDR2 SMNVEV (reference sequence). The CDR3 nucleotides read TGTGCCAGCAGTTTATCTGGGACAGGGTCCTACGAGCAGTACTTC. This codes for CASSLSGTGSYEQYF.

V gene TRBV2 combines with J gene TRBJ1-3, with D tentatively TRBD1 (6 bases). The CDR3 extends over 15 amino acids. The germline V gene encodes CDR1 SNHLY and CDR2 FYNNEI. Between the trimmed V and J ends, which lost 4 bases and 3 bases, there was a span of 13 bases. CDR3 amino acids: CASSVDRSFGNTIYF. Written as DNA, the CDR3 is TGTGCCAGCAGTGTAGACAGGAGTTTTGGAAACACCATATATTTT.